These 5 T cell receptor beta chains originate from one sample sequenced in a study of T cell repertoires in cytomegalovirus infection. No antigen is known for these receptors. TCRdb re-called the reads through MiXCR, storing one row per CDR3 protein. The table has around 500,000 distinct CDR3 sequences, about two fifths seen once; the top ten hold 43%. This sample comprised cultured PBMCs, obtained from culture after CMV antigen stimulation. These receptor sequences come from a human donor in good health (CMV status not recorded). Some clones in this sample may be carry-over from other donors' samples.

This clonotype was detected many times. The V gene is TRBV7-2, the J gene TRBJ2-1; tentative D call: TRBD2 (5 bases). V gave up 5 bases and J gave up 7 bases, with 9 bases separating them. Germline CDR1 SGHTA, CDR2 FQGNSA. This CDR3 is built from 12 residues. CDR3 loop: CASSVDSNEQFF. CDR3 in DNA: TGTGCCAGCAGCGTGGACTCTAATGAGCAGTTCTTC.

This chain uses TRBV7-9 with TRBJ2-3, with 9 bases matching TRBD1. The V gene's germline CDR1 is SEHNR and CDR2 FQNEAQ (reference sequence). CDR3 length: 13 amino acids. J lost 1 base, V lost 8 bases, and 1 base had no gene match. CDR3 in DNA: TGTGCCAGCGGGGACAGGGGCACAGATACGCAGTATTTT. Its protein product is CASGDRGTDTQYF.

The chain employs TRBV7-2 and TRBJ2-7; the match to TRBD2 covers 16 bases. The CDR3 is made up of 19 amino acids. Trimming at V came to 2 bases and at J to 2 bases, leaving 9 bases not matched to a gene. Germline values: CDR1 SGHTA, CDR2 FQGNSA. CDR3 sequence (DNA): TGTGCCAGCAGCTTACGGGGGGGGACTAGCGGGGGGGCGACCTACGAGCAGTACTTC. Translation: CASSLRGGTSGGATYEQYF.

V is TRBV2 and J is TRBJ1-1, with TRBD1 as a possible D gene (5 bases). V was clipped by 7 bases and J by 5 bases, with 17 bases between them. Germline-derived CDR1 and CDR2 are SNHLY and FYNNEI. This CDR3 comprises 14 residues. The CDR3 region is CASIQEGRGTEAFF. CDR3 coding DNA: TGTGCCAGCATCCAAGAGGGGCGAGGGACTGAAGCTTTCTTT.

The rearrangement joins TRBV10-3 to TRBJ2-5, with TRBD2 identical over 13 bases. This CDR3 is built from 16 residues. Germline V gene lookup returns CDR1 ENHRY and CDR2 SYGVKD. With V trimmed by 3 bases and J by 5 bases, 6 bases remained unmatched. CDR3 nucleotides: TGTGCCATCAGTGATACTAGCGGGAGGGGCCTGGAGACCCAGTACTTC. This encodes CAISDTSGRGLETQYF.